The 27 T cell receptor beta chains below were found in one sample sequenced in a study of CD8 T cells in Susac syndrome. Reverse transcription of roughly 0.5 to 1 ug RNA was performed with random hexamers. Using its own MiXCR run on the immunoSEQ multiplex PCR reads, TCRdb lists one record per CDR3 protein. The table shows about 130,000 distinct CDR3 sequences, with over 80% occurring only once. Source material: CD8+ T cells from PBMCs. These receptors were taken from a human donor with multiple sclerosis.

The chain uses TRBV13 and TRBJ1-2; tentative D call: TRBD1 (6 bases). This CDR3 has 14 residues. Germline loops: CDR1 PRHDT, CDR2 FYEKMQ (reference sequence). Trimming removed 5 bases from V and 3 bases from J, with 13 bases in between. DNA for the CDR3: TGTGCCAGCAGCGCAGGACAGATCTACTATGGCTACACCTTC. Its translation: CASSAGQIYYGYTF.

The chain carries TRBV7-9 and TRBJ2-5; no definite D call. CDR3 length: 14 residues. CDR1 and CDR2 from the germline V gene are SEHNR and FQNEAQ (reference sequence). Trimming left V 4 bases short and J 5 bases short, with 14 bases between. This chain's CDR3 is CASSSEPGRETQYF. CDR3 sequence (DNA): TGTGCCAGCAGCTCCGAGCCGGGTAGGGAGACCCAGTACTTC.

The V and J genes are TRBV28 and TRBJ1-5, with a weak D call TRBD1 (6 bases). The CDR3 sequence is 14 residues long. The germline V and J ends were trimmed by 3 bases and 8 bases, with 14 bases remaining between them. Germline CDR1 MDHEN, CDR2 SYDVKM. CDR3 in amino acids: CASSFAGADEPQHF. As DNA, the CDR3 is TGTGCCAGCAGTTTTGCAGGGGCTGATGAGCCCCAGCATTTT.

The V and J genes are TRBV30 and TRBJ2-3, with 7 bases lining up with TRBD2. Germline CDR1 reads GTSNPN; CDR2 reads SVGIG (reference sequence). The CDR3 covers 15 residues. The ends lost 2 bases at V and 2 bases at J; junction bases unmatched: 7. The CDR3 sequence: CAWSRAGLSTDTQYF. The CDR3 bases are TGTGCCTGGAGTAGAGCGGGACTATCCACAGATACGCAGTATTTT.

CDR3 amino acids: CASSFSGQGPGNTIYF. CDR3 nucleotide sequence: TGTGCCAGCAGCTTTTCTGGACAGGGGCCTGGAAACACCATATATTTT. The chain combines TRBV7-9 with TRBJ1-3; TRBD1 agrees at 9 bases. The CDR3 totals 16 residues. CDR1 and CDR2 (germline): SEHNR, FQNEAQ (reference sequence). Trimming removed 3 bases from V and 2 bases from J; junction bases left unmatched: 5. Full variable domain (missing parts from reference TRBV7-9 and TRBJ1-3): DTGVSQNPRHKITKRGQNVTFRCDPISEHNRLYWYRQTLGQGPEFLTYFQNEAQLEKSRLLSDRFSAERPKGSFSTLEIQRTEQGDSAMYLCASSFSGQGPGNTIYFGEGSWLTVV.

The J gene is TRBJ2-1, the V gene TRBV9, with 13 bases that match TRBD2. With V trimmed by 0 bases and J by 8 bases, 8 bases remained unmatched. Germline V gene data show CDR1 as SGDLS and CDR2 as YYNGEE. CDR3 length: 17 residues. The CDR3 DNA reads as TGTGCCAGCAGCGTAGTAGGGGGACTAGCGGGACACGATGAGCAGTTCTTC. Translated: CASSVVGGLAGHDEQFF.

The chain carries TRBV2 and TRBJ2-3; tentatively, D is TRBD1 (5 bases). Germline loops: CDR1 SNHLY, CDR2 FYNNEI. The CDR3 length is 18 residues. The V and J ends lost 2 bases and 0 bases respectively, with 18 bases between them. The CDR3 here is CASSEIPDTLISTDTQYF. DNA for the CDR3: TGTGCCAGCAGTGAAATCCCGGACACCTTGATTAGCACAGATACGCAGTATTTT.

This clonotype was detected a few times. The gene calls are TRBV6-1 and TRBJ1-1, with D perhaps matching TRBD1 (6 bases). V lost 7 bases, J lost 11 bases, and 14 bases lay in between. Germline V CDR1 and CDR2: MNHNS, SASEGT. The CDR3 has 11 residues. CDR3 sequence: CASIPEGGAFF. CDR3 bases: TGTGCCAGCATTCCGGAGGGGGGGGCTTTCTTT.

This chain uses TRBV5-1 with TRBJ1-1; a weak D match, TRBD1 (5 bases). V was shortened by 0 bases and J by 4 bases, with 16 bases between the two germline ends. In germline, CDR1 is SGHRS, CDR2 YFSETQ. CDR3 length equals 16 residues. CDR3 DNA sequence: TGCGCCAGCAGCTTGGAATTAAACCCTGGGGGCACTGAAGCTTTCTTT. Encoded protein: CASSLELNPGGTEAFF.

In this sample, this clonotype turned up once. The chain combines TRBV24-1 with TRBJ2-2; D gene ambiguous. From germline, CDR1 is KGHDR and CDR2 SFDVKD. V was shortened by 6 bases and J by 8 bases, with 15 bases between the two germline ends. CDR3 length: 14 residues. In DNA, the CDR3 is TGTGCCACCAGTTCGCTTTTGACTGATGGGGAGCTGTTTTTT. Translating gives CATSSLLTDGELFF.

The V and J genes are TRBV7-9 and TRBJ2-5; D is perhaps TRBD2 (5 bases). Deletions cut 2 bases from V and 3 bases from J, with 7 bases between. CDR1 and CDR2 (germline): SEHNR, FQNEAQ (reference sequence). This CDR3 is 13 amino acids long. CDR3 loop: CASSLLLEETQYF. Written as DNA, the CDR3 is TGTGCCAGCAGCTTATTACTAGAAGAGACCCAGTACTTC.

The V and J genes are TRBV7-9 and TRBJ2-2; D is perhaps TRBD2 (5 bases). The germline gives CDR1 SEHNR, CDR2 FQNEAQ (reference sequence). Trimming cost V 1 base and J 4 bases, with 13 bases left between them. This CDR3 spans 16 amino acids. CDR3 DNA: TGTGCCAGCAGCTTAGGTCGCGGGCTCGCCACCGGGGAGCTGTTTTTT. Protein product: CASSLGRGLATGELFF.

The chain couples TRBV5-1 to TRBJ2-7; no definite D call. V lost 4 bases, J lost 3 bases, and 17 bases lay in between. The CDR3 runs to 15 residues. The germline V gene encodes CDR1 SGHRS and CDR2 YFSETQ. CDR3 sequence reads: CASSAWYNDLYEQYF. For the CDR3, the DNA is TGCGCCAGCAGCGCATGGTATAACGACCTCTACGAGCAGTACTTC.

This clonotype was detected once. The V call is TRBV7-9, the J call TRBJ2-1; 13 bases match TRBD2. The V gene end was trimmed by 5 bases and the J gene end by 5 bases; junction bases not matched to a gene: 0. The length of the CDR3 is 14 residues. Germline lookup yields CDR1 SEHNR and CDR2 FQNEAQ (reference sequence). The CDR3 loop is CASSGTSGDNEQFF. The CDR3 DNA follows: TGTGCCAGCAGCGGGACTAGCGGGGACAATGAGCAGTTCTTC.

This chain uses TRBV27 with TRBJ2-1, with 9 bases matching TRBD2. The CDR3 totals 16 residues. Germline CDR1 is MNHEY and CDR2 is SMNVEV (reference sequence). Losses at the gene ends were 3 bases for V and 6 bases for J; bases not matched to a gene: 9. Here the CDR3 DNA reads TGTGCCAGCAGTTTGTTGGGTAGCGGGGGCCCCAATGAGCAGTTCTTC. Amino acid sequence: CASSLLGSGGPNEQFF.

The chain couples TRBV2 to TRBJ2-7; D remains unclear. V was trimmed by 1 base and J by 3 bases, leaving 16 bases between them. The CDR3 length is 16 residues. From germline, CDR1 is SNHLY and CDR2 FYNNEI. CDR3 coding DNA: TGTGCCAGCAGTGAAGGGCCGGCAGTAAACCACTACGAGCAGTACTTC. It yields the protein CASSEGPAVNHYEQYF.

J is TRBJ1-1 and V is TRBV5-1; D is unclear. Between the trimmed V and J ends, which lost 6 bases and 1 base, there was a span of 10 bases. Germline CDR1 and CDR2: SGHRS and YFSETQ. The CDR3 runs 13 residues. CDR3 amino acids: CASTPPGNTEAFF. The CDR3 DNA reads TGCGCCAGCACCCCCCCGGGGAACACTGAAGCTTTCTTT. Using reference TRBV5-1 and TRBJ1-1 for the parts outside the CDR3, the full variable domain is KAGVTQTPRYLIKTRGQQVTLSCSPISGHRSVSWYQQTPGQGLQFLFEYFSETQRNKGNFPGRFSGRQFSNSRSEMNVSTLELGDSALYLCASTPPGNTEAFFGQGTRLTVV.

The chain couples TRBV6-1 to TRBJ2-3; 13 bases map to TRBD2. Germline CDR1 reads MNHNS; CDR2 reads SASEGT. The CDR3 contains 17 residues. Trimming cost V 6 bases and J 2 bases; bases outside gene matches: 8. CDR3 nucleotides: TGTGCCAGCAGCCCCGGGACTAGCGGGATCCTCACAGATACGCAGTATTTT. This gives the protein CASSPGTSGILTDTQYF.

This sequence joins TRBV3-1 and TRBJ2-7, with D uncertain. This CDR3 is built from 14 residues. Deletions cut 5 bases from V and 0 bases from J, with 11 bases between. The germline CDR1 and CDR2 sequences are LGHDT and YNNKEL (reference sequence). The CDR3 spells CASSDTRSSYEQYF. Here the CDR3 DNA reads TGTGCCAGCAGCGATACAAGGAGCTCCTACGAGCAGTACTTC.

This rearrangement joins TRBV28 to TRBJ2-7; 8 bases map to TRBD1. V trimming: 6 bases; J trimming: 5 bases; junction bases outside the gene matches: 9. The CDR3 is made up of 14 amino acids. Germline V gives CDR1 MDHEN, CDR2 SYDVKM. Written as DNA, the CDR3 is TGTGCCAGCAGCAACGACAGGGGACCCGACGAGCAGTACTTC. It encodes CASSNDRGPDEQYF.

This clonotype has just a few counts. The genes are TRBV4-2 and TRBJ1-1; no reliable D call. CDR1 LGHNA and CDR2 YNFKEQ come from the germline V gene. Deletions cut 0 bases from V and 6 bases from J, with 11 bases between. The CDR3 extends over 14 amino acids. Here the CDR3 DNA reads TGTGCCAGCAGCCAAGAGGTATACTCCCCTGAAGCTTTCTTT. This translates into CASSQEVYSPEAFF.

This chain links TRBV29-1 with TRBJ2-3; TRBD2 aligns across 9 bases. Germline values: CDR1 SQVTM, CDR2 ANQGSEA. There are 16 residues in the CDR3. V was clipped by 3 bases and J by 4 bases; unmatched bases: 11. The CDR3 nucleotides are TGCAGCGTTGAGAGCTTCGAGCGGGAGGATTCAGATACGCAGTATTTT. This sequence encodes CSVESFEREDSDTQYF.

CDR3 amino acids: CASRGQGPSPLHF. The CDR3 DNA is TGTGCCAGCAGGGGACAGGGCCCTTCACCCCTCCACTTT. The gene calls are TRBV11-2 and TRBJ1-6, with 9 bases fitting TRBD1. This CDR3 spans 13 amino acids. Germline CDR1 is SGHAT and CDR2 is FQNNGV. J lost 9 bases, V lost 6 bases, and 3 bases had no gene match.

The rearrangement uses TRBV19 and TRBJ1-6; D is undetermined. The V gene lost 5 bases and the J gene lost 7 bases, with 15 bases spanning the gap. The CDR3 extends over 15 amino acids. Germline CDR1 is LNHDA and CDR2 is SQIVND (reference sequence). The CDR3 DNA follows: TGTGCCAGTAGTGATCGGGCAGAGGGCAATTCACCCCTCCACTTT. This translates into CASSDRAEGNSPLHF.

This clonotype was seen a single time. This chain joins TRBV6-5 and TRBJ2-1; TRBD1 is a possible D gene (6 bases). The V gene's germline CDR1 is MNHEY and CDR2 SVGAGI. This CDR3 has 14 amino acids. V shed 1 base and J shed 7 bases, with 11 bases lying between them. CDR3 DNA sequence: TGTGCCAGCAGTTACTTCGGACAGAAAAATGAGCAGTTCTTC. Protein product: CASSYFGQKNEQFF.

The chain couples TRBV27 to TRBJ1-5; no definite D call. Germline lookup yields CDR1 MNHEY and CDR2 SMNVEV (reference sequence). The V and J ends lost 3 bases and 3 bases respectively, with 9 bases between them. This CDR3 is 14 amino acids long. The CDR3 coding sequence is TGTGCCAGCAGTTTGGTAGGCCCCAATCAGCCCCAGCATTTT. It encodes CASSLVGPNQPQHF.

The gene calls are TRBV27 and TRBJ2-2, with a possible D match to TRBD2 (6 bases). Trimming took off 11 bases at V and 6 bases at J, with 19 bases between the two ends. This CDR3 spans 14 amino acids. The germline gives CDR1 MNHEY, CDR2 SMNVEV (reference sequence). The CDR3 DNA reads TGTGCCGTGCAAGGAGGGACGGCTCCCGGGGAGCTGTTTTTT. Translation gives CAVQGGTAPGELFF.